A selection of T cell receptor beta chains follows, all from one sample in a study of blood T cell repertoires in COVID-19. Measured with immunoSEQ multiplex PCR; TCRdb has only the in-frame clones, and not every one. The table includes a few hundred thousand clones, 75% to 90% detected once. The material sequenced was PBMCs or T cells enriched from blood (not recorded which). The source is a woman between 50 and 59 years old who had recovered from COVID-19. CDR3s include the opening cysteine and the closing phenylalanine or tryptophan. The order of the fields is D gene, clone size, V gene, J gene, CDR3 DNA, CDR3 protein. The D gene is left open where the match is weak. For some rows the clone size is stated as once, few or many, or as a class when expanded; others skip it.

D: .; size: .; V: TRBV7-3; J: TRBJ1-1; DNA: TGTGCCAGCAGCTTAAGGGGACAAGCGTCTAGTGAAGCTTTCTTT; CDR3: CASSLRGQASSEAFF
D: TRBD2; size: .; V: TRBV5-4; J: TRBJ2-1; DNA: TGTGCCAGCAGCGGGGGGACTAGCGGGCTGCATGAGCAGTTCTTC; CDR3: CASSGGTSGLHEQFF
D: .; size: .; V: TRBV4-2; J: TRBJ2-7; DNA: TGTGCCAGCAGCCAAGATCCTGGGGACACCACCTACGAGCAGTACTTC; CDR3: CASSQDPGDTTYEQYF
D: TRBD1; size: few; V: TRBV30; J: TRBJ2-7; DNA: TGTGCCTGGAGCCCAGGGACAGGGTGGGCCTACGAGCAGTACTTC; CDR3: CAWSPGTGWAYEQYF
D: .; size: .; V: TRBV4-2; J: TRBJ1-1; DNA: TGTGCCAGCAGCCCAGTCAAGGGGGTAGCTTTCTTT; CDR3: CASSPVKGVAFF
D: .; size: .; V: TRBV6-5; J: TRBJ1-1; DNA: TGTGCCAGCAGTTCACAGGGTTCCGGCGGGAACACTGAAGCTTTCTTT; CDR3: CASSSQGSGGNTEAFF
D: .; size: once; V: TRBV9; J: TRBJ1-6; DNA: TGTGCCAGCGGTGGGGCTGATTCACCCCTCCACTTT; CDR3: CASGGADSPLHF
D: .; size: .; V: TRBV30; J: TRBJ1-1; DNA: TGTGCCTGGAGTGGGCAGGGTGGGGAAGCTTTCTTT; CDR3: CAWSGQGGEAFF
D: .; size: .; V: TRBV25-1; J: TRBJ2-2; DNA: TGTGCCAGCAGTGTTGAGCCCGGGGAGCTGTTTTTT; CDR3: CASSVEPGELFF
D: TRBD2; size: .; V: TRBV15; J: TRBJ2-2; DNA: TGTGCCACCAGCAGAGATGGACTAGTGATCACCGGGGAGCTGTTTTTT; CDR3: CATSRDGLVITGELFF
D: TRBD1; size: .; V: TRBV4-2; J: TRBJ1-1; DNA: TGTGCCAGCAGCCAAGGCGACAGGGGCGGTGGGACTGAAGCTTTCTTT; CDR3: CASSQGDRGGGTEAFF
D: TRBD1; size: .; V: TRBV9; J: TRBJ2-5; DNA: TGTGCCAGCAGCAATGTAGGTGGACAGGGGCGGTTGGAGACCCAGTACTTC; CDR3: CASSNVGGQGRLETQYF
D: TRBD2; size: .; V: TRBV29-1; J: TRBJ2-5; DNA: TGCAGCGTTGCGGCTAGCGGAGAGACCCAGTACTTC; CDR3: CSVAASGETQYF
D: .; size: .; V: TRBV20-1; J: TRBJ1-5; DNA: TGCAGTGCTAGTCGGGATTCGGGGGGCAATCAGCCCCAGCATTTT; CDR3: CSASRDSGGNQPQHF
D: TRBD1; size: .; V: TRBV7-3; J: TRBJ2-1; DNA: TGTGCCAGCAGCCAACCCGGACAGGGGACGTCCAATGAGCAGTTCTTC; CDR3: CASSQPGQGTSNEQFF
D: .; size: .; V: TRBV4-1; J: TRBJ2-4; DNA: TGCGCCAGCAGCCAAGTAACAGGGTCGGGCAAAAACATTCAGTACTTC; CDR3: CASSQVTGSGKNIQYF
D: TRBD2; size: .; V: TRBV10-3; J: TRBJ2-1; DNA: TGTGCCATCAAATTCGAGCGGGAGCGCGATGAGCAGTTCTTC; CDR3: CAIKFERERDEQFF
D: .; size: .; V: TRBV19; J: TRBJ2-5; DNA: TGTGCCAGTAGTATACATGCGCAAGAGACCCAGTACTTC; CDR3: CASSIHAQETQYF
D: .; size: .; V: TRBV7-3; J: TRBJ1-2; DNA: TGTGCCAGCAGCCGTGGGCCAGGGGACGGCTACACCTTC; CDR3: CASSRGPGDGYTF